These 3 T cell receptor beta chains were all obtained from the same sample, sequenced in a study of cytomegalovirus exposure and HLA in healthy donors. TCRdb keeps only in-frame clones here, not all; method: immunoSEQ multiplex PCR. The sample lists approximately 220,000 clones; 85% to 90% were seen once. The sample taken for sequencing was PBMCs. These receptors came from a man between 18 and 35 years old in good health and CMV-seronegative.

The CDR3 sequence: CASSLGGGVGQETQYF. The CDR3 DNA reads TGTGCCAGCAGCTTGGGGGGAGGGGTGGGTCAAGAGACCCAGTACTTC. The chain recombines TRBV5-4 with TRBJ2-5, with 7 bases identical to TRBD2. From germline, CDR1 is SGHNT and CDR2 YYREEE (reference sequence). The V gene end was trimmed by 0 bases and the J gene end by 2 bases; junction bases not matched to a gene: 7. The CDR3 extends over 16 amino acids.

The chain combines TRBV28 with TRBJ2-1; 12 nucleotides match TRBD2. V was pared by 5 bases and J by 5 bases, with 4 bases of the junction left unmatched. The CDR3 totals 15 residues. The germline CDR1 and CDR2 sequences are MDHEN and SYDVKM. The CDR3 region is CASSLAGGVNNEQFF. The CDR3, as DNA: TGTGCCAGCAGTCTAGCGGGAGGGGTTAACAATGAGCAGTTCTTC.

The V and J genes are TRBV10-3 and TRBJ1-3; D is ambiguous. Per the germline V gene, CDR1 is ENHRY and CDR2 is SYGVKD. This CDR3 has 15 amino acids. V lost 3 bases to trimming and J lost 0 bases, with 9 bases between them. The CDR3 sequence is CAISDGLLSGNTIYF. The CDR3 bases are TGTGCCATCAGTGATGGACTCCTCTCTGGAAACACCATATATTTT.